These T cell receptor beta chains were read from a single sample in a study of T cell responses to AZD1222 COVID-19 vaccine. Libraries were prepared by immunoSEQ multiplex PCR; TCRdb keeps only in-frame clonotypes and omits some of them. The sample lists approximately 27,000 clones, 89% seen once, with around 1.4% in the top ten. Sample: peripheral blood, taken on day 0 of AZD1222 vaccination. Every receptor here comes from an adult in good health. Each CDR3 is given with its conserved first and last residue. D genes are given only for firm matches. Expanded clones get a size class; other rows say once, few or many, or leave the size out.

d_call	v_call	clone_size	j_call	cdr3_nt	cdr3_aa
TRBD1	TRBV27	NA	TRBJ2-7	TGTGCCAGCAGTTTATCCGGGACAGGGTTCTCCTACGAGCAGTACTTC	CASSLSGTGFSYEQYF
TRBD1	TRBV5-1	few	TRBJ1-1	TGCGCCAGCAGCTTAGGGACAGGACTGAACACTGAAGCTTTCTTT	CASSLGTGLNTEAFF
NA	TRBV7-2	NA	TRBJ1-1	TGTGCCAGCAGCCCGAAGGCAGGCAGGAACACTGAAGCTTTCTTT	CASSPKAGRNTEAFF
TRBD2	TRBV6-5	NA	TRBJ2-7	TGTGCCAGCCAGACTAGCGGGAAGATCTACGAGCAGTACTTC	CASQTSGKIYEQYF
TRBD2	TRBV5-6	NA	TRBJ2-3	TGTGCCAGCAGGTCGCGGGGGGTAGATACGCAGTATTTT	CASRSRGVDTQYF
NA	TRBV2	NA	TRBJ2-5	TGTGCCAGCAGGCCCACAGGGTCGGGGGAGACCCAGTACTTC	CASRPTGSGETQYF
NA	TRBV12-3/TRBV12-4	once	TRBJ1-1	TGTGCCAGCAGTTTATCTGGAACTGAAGCTTTCTTT	CASSLSGTEAFF
TRBD1	TRBV29-1	NA	TRBJ1-1	TGCAGCGCATCGACAGGGATTAACACTGAAGCTTTCTTT	CSASTGINTEAFF
TRBD2	TRBV7-6	NA	TRBJ2-1	TGTGCCAGCAGCTTAGCGGAGACTAGCGGATACAATGAGCAGTTCTTC	CASSLAETSGYNEQFF
TRBD2	TRBV28	once	TRBJ2-1	TGTGCCAGCAGTTTATTACGGGCTAGCGGGAGCAATGAGCAGTTCTTC	CASSLLRASGSNEQFF
NA	TRBV24-1	once	TRBJ2-2	TGTGCCACCAGTGATTACAGGGACCTGGGGGAGCTGTTTTTT	CATSDYRDLGELFF
TRBD2	TRBV6-1	NA	TRBJ2-1	TGTGCCAGCAGTGAGGGACTAGCGGGCATATACAATGAGCAGTTCTTC	CASSEGLAGIYNEQFF
NA	TRBV7-2	NA	TRBJ1-5	TGTGCCAGCAGCCCGAACACGTATAGCAATCAGCCCCAGCATTTT	CASSPNTYSNQPQHF
TRBD2	TRBV3-1/TRBV3-2	NA	TRBJ2-3	TGTGCCAGCAGCCAACGGGGACTAGCCACAGATACGCAGTATTTT	CASSQRGLATDTQYF
NA	TRBV25-1	NA	TRBJ1-1	TGTGCCAGCAGTGTGGGGCAGGGAGGGGACACTGAAGCTTTCTTT	CASSVGQGGDTEAFF
TRBD1	TRBV19	once	TRBJ1-1	TGTGCCAGTAGTACCCGACAGGGGATGAACACTGAAGCTTTCTTT	CASSTRQGMNTEAFF
TRBD2	TRBV9	NA	TRBJ2-7	TGTGCCAGCAGCGAGGGGACCGGGACTAGAGGTATTACCTACGAGCAGTACTTC	CASSEGTGTRGITYEQYF
NA	TRBV7-2	NA	TRBJ2-1	TGTGCCAGCAGCTTAGGGACCTACAATGAGCAGTTCTTC	CASSLGTYNEQFF
NA	TRBV11-2	NA	TRBJ1-1	TGTGCCAGCAGCTCAAGTACGGGATGGGACACTGAAGCTTTCTTT	CASSSSTGWDTEAFF
TRBD2	TRBV4-3	NA	TRBJ2-1	TGCGCCAGCAGCCCGCTAGGAGAAGCGGGAGAATATGAGCAGTTCTTC	CASSPLGEAGEYEQFF
NA	TRBV18	NA	TRBJ1-1	TGTGCCAGCTCGCCAACCCAAACTGAAGCTTTCTTT	CASSPTQTEAFF
NA	TRBV28	NA	TRBJ2-7	TGTGCCAGCAGCATCGTTCCGGGTCGGCAGTACTTC	CASSIVPGRQYF
NA	TRBV18	NA	TRBJ1-1	TGTGCCAGCTCACCACGGCGAGGGGGTGGAGAGGCTTTCTTT	CASSPRRGGGEAFF
NA	TRBV10-3	once	TRBJ2-7	TGTGCCATCGGTCAATCCCCCTACGAGCAGTACTTC	CAIGQSPYEQYF
TRBD2	TRBV5-6	NA	TRBJ2-2	TGTGCCAGCAGCTGGGGGGGACTTACGAGCGGGGAGCTGTTTTTT	CASSWGGLTSGELFF
TRBD1	TRBV27	NA	TRBJ1-5	TGTGCCAGCACCCCCCGCAGGGGGGATCAGCCCCAGCATTTT	CASTPRRGDQPQHF
TRBD1	TRBV5-4	NA	TRBJ1-4	TGTGCCAGCAGCGCGGCGACAGGGTCAGGAGAAAAACTGTTTTTT	CASSAATGSGEKLFF
NA	TRBV7-3	NA	TRBJ2-2	TGTGCCAGCAGCACCTGGGGGAACACCGGGGAGCTGTTTTTT	CASSTWGNTGELFF
NA	TRBV7-9	NA	TRBJ2-1	TGTGCCAGCAGCTTAAACGGGAAGTCCTACAATGAGCAGTTCTTC	CASSLNGKSYNEQFF
NA	TRBV7-9	NA	TRBJ2-7	TGTGCCAGCAGCTTAGTGGGCAGGACTTACGAGCAGTACTTC	CASSLVGRTYEQYF
TRBD1	TRBV15	NA	TRBJ2-1	TGTGCCACCAGCAGAGATAGGACCAGGGGGAACAATGAGCAGTTCTTC	CATSRDRTRGNNEQFF
TRBD1	TRBV18	NA	TRBJ2-2	TGTGCCAGCTCACCAGGACAGGGGGACACCGGGGAGCTGTTTTTT	CASSPGQGDTGELFF
NA	TRBV4-1	NA	TRBJ1-5	TGCGCCAGCAGCTCCCAGGGGCCTCAGCCCCAGCATTTT	CASSSQGPQPQHF
TRBD2	TRBV9	NA	TRBJ2-7	TGTGCCAGCAGCGCCCGGACTAGCGGGATGGTACTCTTC	CASSARTSGMVLF
TRBD2	TRBV30	NA	TRBJ2-2	TGTGCCTGGAGGGCGGAGATAGCGGGAGTGAGTACCGGGGAGCTGTTTTTT	CAWRAEIAGVSTGELFF
TRBD2	TRBV18	NA	TRBJ2-1	TGTGCCAGCTCACAGACTAGCGGGAGCAGGAATGAGCAGTTCTTC	CASSQTSGSRNEQFF
TRBD1	TRBV18	few	TRBJ1-3	TGTGCCAGCTCACCAAGCACAGGGGGAGGAAACACCATATATTTT	CASSPSTGGGNTIYF
TRBD2	TRBV5-4	NA	TRBJ2-2	TGTGCCAGCAGCTTCGGGCTAGCGGGACGTACTTCCGCCGGGGAGCTGTTTTTT	CASSFGLAGRTSAGELFF
TRBD1	TRBV6-5	NA	TRBJ2-7	TGTGCCAGCAGTCAACCGGGACAGAGATACGAGCAGTACTTC	CASSQPGQRYEQYF
TRBD2	TRBV10-3	NA	TRBJ2-3	TGTGCCATCGGAACTACTAGCGGGAGTGGGGATACGCAGTATTTT	CAIGTTSGSGDTQYF
NA	TRBV5-1	NA	TRBJ2-7	TGCGCCAGCAGCTCCTCCCATGGGGGAACCCTCTCCTACGAGCAGTACTTC	CASSSSHGGTLSYEQYF
NA	TRBV5-6	NA	TRBJ1-2	TGTGCCAGCAGCTTGGTATCTGGATTCCGCTATGGCTACACCTTC	CASSLVSGFRYGYTF
NA	TRBV6-5	NA	TRBJ2-7	TGTGCCAGCAGTTCCCCCAGGGAAGGCCCCTACGAGCAGTACTTC	CASSSPREGPYEQYF
NA	TRBV6-5	NA	TRBJ2-1	TGTGCCAGCAGGCCGGGGCCTAGCTCCTACAATGAGCAGTTCTTC	CASRPGPSSYNEQFF
TRBD1	TRBV11-3	once	TRBJ1-1	TGTGCCAGCAGCCCAGGGACAGGATTGAACACTGAAGCTTTCTTT	CASSPGTGLNTEAFF
NA	TRBV5-1	NA	TRBJ2-3	TGCGCCAGCAGCTTGATCGGGGGGCCCATCACAGATACGCAGTATTTT	CASSLIGGPITDTQYF
NA	TRBV5-6	NA	TRBJ1-2	TGTGCCAGCAGCCTCGTAGGACAGAACTATGGCTACACCTTC	CASSLVGQNYGYTF
NA	TRBV9	NA	TRBJ2-1	TGTGCCAGCAGCGTAAGGGGGGAGGTGACCTACAATGAGCAGTTCTTC	CASSVRGEVTYNEQFF
NA	TRBV18	NA	TRBJ2-7	TGTGCCAGCTCAGAGTTGGTTCAGCAGTACTTC	CASSELVQQYF
TRBD2	TRBV7-3	NA	TRBJ2-1	TGTGCCAGCAGCTTACGGGGTAGCGGGAGTTATGGTGAGCAGTTCTTC	CASSLRGSGSYGEQFF
TRBD2	TRBV19	NA	TRBJ2-3	TGTGCCAGTAGTAAGCAAGGGACTAGCGCTCGCACAGATACGCAGTATTTT	CASSKQGTSARTDTQYF
NA	TRBV10-3	NA	TRBJ2-7	TGTGCCATCTCCCGAGACGGAGTCTCCTACGAGCAGTACTTC	CAISRDGVSYEQYF
TRBD1	TRBV11-2	NA	TRBJ1-5	TGTGCCAGCAGCGGGACAGGGGTCGGTCAGCCCCAGCATTTT	CASSGTGVGQPQHF
NA	TRBV4-1	NA	TRBJ1-2	TGCGCCAGCAGCCAAGGCAGGGGAATCGTGGGAGGCTACACCTTC	CASSQGRGIVGGYTF
TRBD2	TRBV27	NA	TRBJ2-7	TGTGCCAGCAGGAGGCGGACTAGCGGCGCCTACGAGCAGTACTTC	CASRRRTSGAYEQYF